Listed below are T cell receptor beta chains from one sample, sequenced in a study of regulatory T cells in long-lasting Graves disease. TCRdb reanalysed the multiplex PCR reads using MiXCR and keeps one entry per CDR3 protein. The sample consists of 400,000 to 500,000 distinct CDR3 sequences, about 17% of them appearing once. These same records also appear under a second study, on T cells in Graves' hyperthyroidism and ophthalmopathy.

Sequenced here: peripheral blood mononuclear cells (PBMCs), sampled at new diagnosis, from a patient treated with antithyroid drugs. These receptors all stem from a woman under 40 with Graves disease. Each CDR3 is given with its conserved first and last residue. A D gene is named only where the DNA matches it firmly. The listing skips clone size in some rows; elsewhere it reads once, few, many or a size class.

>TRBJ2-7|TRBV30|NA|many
TGTGCCTGGAGTGGGAAACAGGGTTACGAGCAGTACTTC
CAWSGKQGYEQYF
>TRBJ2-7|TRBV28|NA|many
TGTGCCAGCAGTTTAAGTCAAGGGGACCCACCCTACGAGCAGTACTTC
CASSLSQGDPPYEQYF
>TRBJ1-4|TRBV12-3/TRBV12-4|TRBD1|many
TGTGCCAGCAGTCGATACAGGGGGGACGAAAAACTGTTTTTT
CASSRYRGDEKLFF
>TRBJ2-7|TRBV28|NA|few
TGTGCCAGCAGCTTGGGGGACATGCCCTACGAGCAGTACTTC
CASSLGDMPYEQYF
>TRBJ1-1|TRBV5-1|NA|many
TGCGCCAGCAGCTATGCCGAAGAAGCTTTCTTT
CASSYAEEAFF
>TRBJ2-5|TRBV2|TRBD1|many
TGTGCCAGCAGTGAATGGGACAGGGGGCAGGAGACCCAGTACTTC
CASSEWDRGQETQYF
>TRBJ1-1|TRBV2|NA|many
TGTGCCAGCAGTGTACATTCTGAAGCTTTCTTT
CASSVHSEAFF
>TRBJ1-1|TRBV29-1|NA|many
TGCAGCGTTGACAGGGGAGTCACTGAAGCTTTCTTT
CSVDRGVTEAFF
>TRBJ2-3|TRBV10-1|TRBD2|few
TGCGCCAGCAGTGTGACCCTTGGGAGGGGAGATACGCAGTATTTT
CASSVTLGRGDTQYF
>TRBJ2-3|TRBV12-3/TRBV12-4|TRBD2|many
TGTGCCAGCAATATCGGACTAGAGGCTTTGGATACGCAGTATTTT
CASNIGLEALDTQYF
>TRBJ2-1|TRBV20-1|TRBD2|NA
TGCATTAGCGGGAGTAGGTACAATGAGCAGTTCTTC
CISGSRYNEQFF
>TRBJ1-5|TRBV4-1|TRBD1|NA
TGCGCCAGCAGCCAAGAGGACAGGGGGCCTCAGCCCCAGCATTTT
CASSQEDRGPQPQHF
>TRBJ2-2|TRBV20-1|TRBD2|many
TGCAGTTCCGGCGTGTGGCGGGAGGGCCGCACCGGGGAGCTGTTTTTT
CSSGVWREGRTGELFF
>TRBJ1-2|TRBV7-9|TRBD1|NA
TGTGCCAGCAGCTCTACCGGGACAGGGATTTATGGCTACACCTTC
CASSSTGTGIYGYTF
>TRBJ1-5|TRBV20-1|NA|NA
TGCAGTCCGGGAAATAGCAATCAGCCCCAGCATTTT
CSPGNSNQPQHF
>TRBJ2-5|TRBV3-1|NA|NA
TGTGCCAGCAGCCAAACGGGACTCGCGAGTGAGACCCAGTACTTC
CASSQTGLASETQYF
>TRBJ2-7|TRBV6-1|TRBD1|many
TGTGCCAGCAGTGAAGCGTTGGGACAGGGAATCAACGAGCAGTACTTC
CASSEALGQGINEQYF
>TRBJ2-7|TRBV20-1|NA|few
TGCAGTGCTAGAGATAATGGGGGCACGGCCTACGAGCAGTACTTC
CSARDNGGTAYEQYF
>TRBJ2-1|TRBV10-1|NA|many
TGCGCCAGCAGTGAGGACTCTAGCTCCTACAATGAGCAGTTCTTC
CASSEDSSSYNEQFF
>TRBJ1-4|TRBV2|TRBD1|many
TGTGCCAGCAGCCGAGGGACAGGGTCAATTAATGAAAAACTGTTTTTT
CASSRGTGSINEKLFF
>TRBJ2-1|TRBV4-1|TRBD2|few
TGCGCCAGCAGCCCCCTAGCGGGAGTGGTCAATGAGCAGTTCTTC
CASSPLAGVVNEQFF
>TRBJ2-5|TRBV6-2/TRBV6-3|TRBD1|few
TGTGCCAGCAGTTCGACAGGGGGGTTGGAGACCCAGTACTTC
CASSSTGGLETQYF
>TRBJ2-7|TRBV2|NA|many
TGTGCCAGCACGGATTCCCCCTACGAGCAGTACTTC
CASTDSPYEQYF
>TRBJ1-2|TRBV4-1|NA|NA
TGCGCCAGCAGCCAAGATGAGGGGACCTATGGCTACACCTTC
CASSQDEGTYGYTF
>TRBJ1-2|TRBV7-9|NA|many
TGTGCCAGCAGCTTACCCATCAAAGAAGATGGCTACACCTTC
CASSLPIKEDGYTF
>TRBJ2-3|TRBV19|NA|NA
TGTGCCAGTAGTATAGATCCCGACGGTTCTAACACAGATACGCAGTATTTT
CASSIDPDGSNTDTQYF
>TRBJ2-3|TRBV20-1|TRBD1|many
TGCAGTGCTAGACGGGCTAGGGGGCTCACAGATACGCAGTATTTT
CSARRARGLTDTQYF
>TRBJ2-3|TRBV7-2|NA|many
TGTGCCAGCAGCTTAGCGGGAACTAGCAGGAGCACAGATACGCAGTATTTT
CASSLAGTSRSTDTQYF
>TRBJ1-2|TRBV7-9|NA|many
TGTGCCAGCAACCCTTTGCCCGGGGCCGGACAGTACGAAAACTATGGCTACACCTTC
CASNPLPGAGQYENYGYTF
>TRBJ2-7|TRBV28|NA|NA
TGTGCCAGCACCCACTACTACAACTCCTACGAGCAGTGCTTC
CASTHYYNSYEQCF
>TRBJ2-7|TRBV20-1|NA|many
TGCAGTGCTAGTTGGCAGGGGGGAACCTACGAGCAGTACTTC
CSASWQGGTYEQYF
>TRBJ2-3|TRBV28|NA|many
TGTGCCAGCAGTTCCCCAGGGGGGGCGGGAGAGGGAGGCACAGATACGCAGTATTTT
CASSSPGGAGEGGTDTQYF
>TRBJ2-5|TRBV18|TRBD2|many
TGTGCCAGCTCACGTAGGACTAGCGAAGAGACCCAGTACTTC
CASSRRTSEETQYF
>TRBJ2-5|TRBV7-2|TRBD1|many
TGTGCCAGCAGCTGGGACAGGAGAGAGACCCAGTACTTC
CASSWDRRETQYF
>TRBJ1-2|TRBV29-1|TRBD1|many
TGCAGCGTTGAAGCCGCTACGACAGGGCCCTATGGCTACACCTTC
CSVEAATTGPYGYTF
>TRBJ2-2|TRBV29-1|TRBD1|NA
TGCAGCGTTGAAAGCCCTGGGACAGGGGGCAACACCGGGGAGCTGTTTTTT
CSVESPGTGGNTGELFF
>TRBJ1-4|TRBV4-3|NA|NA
TGCGCCAGCAGCCATAATACAGGGATGGGGGGTGAAAAACTGTTTTTT
CASSHNTGMGGEKLFF
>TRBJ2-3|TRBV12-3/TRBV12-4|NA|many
TGTGCCAGCAGGACAGGGGGCCGAGCCGGCGGGAGGGAAGTAGGCACAGATACGCAGTATTTT
CASRTGGRAGGREVGTDTQYF
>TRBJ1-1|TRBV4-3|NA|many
TGCGCCAGCAGCCAAAAGGGGTCTCCGGGAACTGAAGCTTTCTTT
CASSQKGSPGTEAFF
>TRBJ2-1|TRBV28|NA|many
TGTGCCAGCAACGCTGAGGATGAGCAGTTCTTC
CASNAEDEQFF